The clone carrying this T cell receptor beta chain was detected once. The target antigen is unknown. This entry is derived from a study of cytomegalovirus exposure and HLA in healthy donors. PCR used 60 Vbeta primers and 13 Jbeta primers. Measured with immunoSEQ multiplex PCR; TCRdb has only the in-frame clones, and not every one. This table has roughly 160,000 clones, about 85% appearing once. Study results and limitations: The study designated 160 or so TCR beta chains cytomegalovirus-associated. Associated with HLA alleles at 0.05 false discovery rate in a later analysis were about 17,000 TCR beta sequences.

What was sequenced was PBMCs. The TCR originated in a boy between 2 and 10 years old in good health and CMV-seronegative.

The CDR3 nucleotides are TGTGCCAGCTCACCCCCTGGACCCGGGGACACCGGGGAGCTGTTTTTT. This translates into CASSPPGPGDTGELFF. The J gene is TRBJ2-2, the V gene TRBV18; the D gene is possibly TRBD2 (5 bases). Germline loops: CDR1 KGHSH, CDR2 LQKENI. The CDR3 spans 16 residues. Trimming left V 3 bases short and J 3 bases short, with 14 bases between.